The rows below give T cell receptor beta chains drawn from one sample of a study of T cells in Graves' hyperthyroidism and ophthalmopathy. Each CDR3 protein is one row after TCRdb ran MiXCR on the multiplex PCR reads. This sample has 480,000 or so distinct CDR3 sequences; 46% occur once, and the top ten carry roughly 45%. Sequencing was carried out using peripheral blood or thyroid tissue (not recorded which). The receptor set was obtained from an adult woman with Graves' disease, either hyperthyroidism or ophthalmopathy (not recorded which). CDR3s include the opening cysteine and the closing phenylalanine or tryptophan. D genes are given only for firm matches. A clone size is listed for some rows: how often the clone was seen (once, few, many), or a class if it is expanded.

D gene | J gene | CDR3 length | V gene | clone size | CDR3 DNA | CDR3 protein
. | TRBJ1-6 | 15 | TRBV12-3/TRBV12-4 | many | TGTGCCAGCAGTTTAGATTTTCAACTAGATTCACCCCTCCACTTT | CASSLDFQLDSPLHF
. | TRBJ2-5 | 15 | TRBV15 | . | TGTGCCACCAGCAGAGATGGGGGATACCAAGAGACCCAGTACTTC | CATSRDGGYQETQYF
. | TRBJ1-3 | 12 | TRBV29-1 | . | TGCAGCGTTCGGGGGTCTGGAAACACCATATATTTT | CSVRGSGNTIYF
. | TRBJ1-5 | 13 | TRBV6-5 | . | TGTGCCAGCACCGCCACAGAAAGTCAGCCCCAGCATTTT | CASTATESQPQHF
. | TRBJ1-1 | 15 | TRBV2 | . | TGTGCCAGCAGTGCTAACAACCCTGGGATCGCTGAAGCTTTCTTT | CASSANNPGIAEAFF
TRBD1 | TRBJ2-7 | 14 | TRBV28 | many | TGTGCCAGCAGCTCCTACAGGGGGAGGAGCGAGCAGTACTTC | CASSSYRGRSEQYF
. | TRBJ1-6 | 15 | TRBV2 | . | TGTGCCAGCACCCCGTCCGGAACATCGAGTACACCCCTCCACTTT | CASTPSGTSSTPLHF
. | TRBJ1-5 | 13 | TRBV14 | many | TGTGCCAGCAGCCAATCAGACGGCGGAAGCCAGCATTTT | CASSQSDGGSQHF
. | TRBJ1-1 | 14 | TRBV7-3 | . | TGTGCCAGCAGCTTAGGGGGGTGCGACACTGAAGCTTTCTTT | CASSLGGCDTEAFF
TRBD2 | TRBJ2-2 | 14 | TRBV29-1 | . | TGCAGCGTTGAGGGGGGGGGGGGCACCGGGGAGCTGTTTTTT | CSVEGGGGTGELFF
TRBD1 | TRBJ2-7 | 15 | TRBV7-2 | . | TGTGCCAGCAGCCAACCCGGGACAGGGGGTTACGAGCAGTACTTC | CASSQPGTGGYEQYF
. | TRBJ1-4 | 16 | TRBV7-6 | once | TGTGCCAGCAGCCCTAGCGTGGGGGACATGAATGAAAAACTGTTTTTT | CASSPSVGDMNEKLFF
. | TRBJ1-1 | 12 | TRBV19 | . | TGTGCCAGTAGTATCAGGGCCACTGAAGCTTTCTTT | CASSIRATEAFF
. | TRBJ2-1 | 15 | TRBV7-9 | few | TGTGCCAGCAGCCCCCACGGTGGGACGGACAATGAGCAGTTCTTC | CASSPHGGTDNEQFF
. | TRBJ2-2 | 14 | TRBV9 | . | TGTGCCAGCAGCGTAGAAGACCCAACCGGGGAGCTGTTTTTT | CASSVEDPTGELFF
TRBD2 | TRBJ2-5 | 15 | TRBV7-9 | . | TGTGCCAGCAGCCCTGACTACCTAGCGGGAGGGCCCCAGTACTTC | CASSPDYLAGGPQYF
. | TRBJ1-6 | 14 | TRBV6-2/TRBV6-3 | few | TGTGCCAGCGGAAAACACACCTATAATTCACCCCTCCACTTT | CASGKHTYNSPLHF
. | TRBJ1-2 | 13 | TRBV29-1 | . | TGCAGCGTTGATGCAGCGATGAACTATGGCTACACCTTC | CSVDAAMNYGYTF
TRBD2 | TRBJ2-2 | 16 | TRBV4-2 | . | TGTGCCAGCAGCCCCCCACAAACTAGCGGGAGAATCTCGCTGTTTTTT | CASSPPQTSGRISLFF
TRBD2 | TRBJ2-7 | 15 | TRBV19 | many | TGTGCCAGTAGTAACGGACTAGCGGGAGTCCACGAGCAGTACTTC | CASSNGLAGVHEQYF
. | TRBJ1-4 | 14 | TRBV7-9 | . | TGTGCCAGCAGCTTAGAGCACCCGGATGAAAAACTGTTTTTT | CASSLEHPDEKLFF
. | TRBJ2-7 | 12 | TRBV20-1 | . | TGCAGTGCTAGTTCCGGATCCTACGAGCAGTACTTC | CSASSGSYEQYF
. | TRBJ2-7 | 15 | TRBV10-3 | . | TGTGCTATCAGCGACAATACCGCGCAGGAGGACGAGCAGTACTTC | CAISDNTAQEDEQYF
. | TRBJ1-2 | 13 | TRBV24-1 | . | TGTGCCACCAGTGATCCCCTTGTGGGGGGCTACACCTTC | CATSDPLVGGYTF